A single sample gave rise to the 9 T cell receptor beta chains below, sequenced in a study of siplizumab effects on memory and regulatory T cells. Measured with immunoSEQ multiplex PCR; TCRdb has only the in-frame clones, and not every one. There are about 110,000 clones in the sample; roughly 92% occur only once, and 1.3% lies in the top ten. The material sequenced was CD4+ T cells sorted from blood. These receptors were collected from a human donor in good health.

The rearrangement uses TRBV19 and TRBJ2-1; D gene uncertain. Trimming took 8 bases from V and 10 from J, leaving 15 bases between them. The CDR3 consists of 12 residues. Germline V lookup: CDR1 LNHDA, CDR2 SQIVND (reference sequence). CDR3 nucleotide sequence: TGTGCCAGTGGAAGTCCCGGTATGGAGCAGTTCTTC. It encodes CASGSPGMEQFF.

The rearrangement links TRBV5-1 to TRBJ1-5, with a possible D match to TRBD1 (6 bases). The V gene lost 2 bases and the J gene lost 1 base, with 10 bases spanning the gap. The length of the CDR3 is 15 residues. Germline CDR1 reads SGHRS; CDR2 reads YFSETQ. In DNA form, the CDR3 reads TGCGCCAGCAGCTTTTCGGGGGCGAGCAATCAGCCCCAGCATTTT. This codes for CASSFSGASNQPQHF.

The genes are TRBV7-2 and TRBJ2-3, with D possibly matching TRBD1 (6 bases). Germline CDR1 is SGHTA and CDR2 is FQGNSA. The V end was cut by 5 bases, the J end by 0 bases, with 9 bases between. This CDR3 has 14 amino acids. The chain's CDR3 is CASSAGTSTDTQYF. The CDR3 DNA is TGTGCCAGCAGCGCCGGGACAAGCACAGATACGCAGTATTTT.

The rearrangement links TRBV5-1 to TRBJ2-5; perhaps TRBD2 as D (5 bases). V gave up 2 bases and J gave up 0 bases, with 8 bases separating them. CDR1 and CDR2 (germline): SGHRS, YFSETQ. The CDR3 spans 14 residues. CDR3 amino acids: CASSFEGNQETQYF. The DNA for the CDR3 is TGCGCCAGCAGCTTCGAGGGCAACCAAGAGACCCAGTACTTC.

The J gene is TRBJ2-3, the V gene TRBV30; 11 bases align to TRBD2. The trim removed 3 bases at V and 4 bases at J, leaving 9 bases unmatched. Germline CDR1 and CDR2: GTSNPN and SVGIG (reference sequence). The length of the CDR3 is 16 residues. The CDR3 DNA reads TGTGCCTGGAGCACATTAGCGGGAGGGCGGGCAGATACGCAGTATTTT. Protein: CAWSTLAGGRADTQYF.

The V call is TRBV6-5, the J call TRBJ1-1; D is perhaps TRBD1 (5 bases). Looked up from germline, CDR1 is MNHEY and CDR2 is SVGAGI. V was clipped by 0 bases and J by 4 bases, with 15 bases between them. The CDR3 totals 16 residues. For the CDR3, the DNA is TGTGCCAGCAGTTACTCAGCCGGGGCGGCTAGCACTGAAGCTTTCTTT. Its protein product is CASSYSAGAASTEAFF.

This clone was recorded once. The genes are TRBV29-1 and TRBJ2-5; D is perhaps TRBD1 (5 bases). The CDR3 has 13 residues. CDR1 and CDR2 from the germline V gene are SQVTM and ANQGSEA. V dropped 0 bases and J dropped 1 base, with 6 bases sitting between them. Here the CDR3 DNA reads TGCAGCGTTGAAGAAGGGGCCCAAGAGACCCAGTACTTC. Its translation is CSVEEGAQETQYF.

V and J are TRBV6-1 and TRBJ1-5; D is unclear. V dropped 5 bases and J dropped 4 bases, with 6 bases sitting between them. This CDR3 region has 12 residues. Germline V gene data show CDR1 as MNHNS and CDR2 as SASEGT. CDR3 region: CASSKGNQPQHF. The CDR3 DNA reads TGTGCCAGCAGTAAAGGAAATCAGCCCCAGCATTTT.

CDR3 protein: CASGPGQGTYNEQFF. CDR3 DNA sequence: TGCGCCAGCGGACCTGGACAGGGAACCTACAATGAGCAGTTCTTC. This rearrangement joins TRBV5-1 to TRBJ2-1; 8 bases fit TRBD1. With 7 bases clipped from V and 2 bases from J, the junction kept 8 bases outside the gene matches. The CDR3 runs to 15 residues. CDR1 SGHRS and CDR2 YFSETQ come from the germline V gene.